Below are 22 T cell receptor beta chains sequenced from a single sample in a study of T cells in Graves' hyperthyroidism and ophthalmopathy. Amplified TCR beta CDR3 regions came from RNA transcripts. During a first-round RT-PCR of the TCR CDR3, the HTBI primer set was used. TCRdb re-analysed the multiplex PCR reads in MiXCR, keeping a single row per CDR3 protein. The sample lists under 450,000 distinct CDR3 sequences; 15% to 17% were seen once. Material: blood. These receptors came from a woman under 30 with Graves' hyperthyroidism.

This clonotype was seen many times. This chain uses TRBV5-6 with TRBJ1-6; tentative D call: TRBD1 (5 bases). V gave up 0 bases and J gave up 7 bases, with 17 bases separating them. The CDR3 runs to 17 residues. Germline-derived CDR1 and CDR2 are SGHDT and YYEEEE. This chain's CDR3 is CASSLGPTPKGNSPLHF. The CDR3 DNA sequence: TGTGCCAGCAGCTTGGGTCCGACTCCGAAGGGGAATTCACCCCTCCACTTT. Using reference TRBV5-6 and TRBJ1-6 for the parts outside the CDR3, the full variable domain is DAGVTQSPTHLIKTRGQQVTLRCSPKSGHDTVSWYQQALGQGPQFIFQYYEEEERQRGNFPDRFSGHQFPNYSSELNVNALLLGDSALYLCASSLGPTPKGNSPLHFGNGTRLTVT.

Comment on this clonotype: A much bigger clone sits one base away, suggesting this may be a read error. The chain couples TRBV5-5 to TRBJ1-6; D might be TRBD1 (6 bases). In germline, CDR1 is SGHKS, CDR2 YYEKEE (reference sequence). The CDR3 extends over 13 amino acids. The CDR3 spells CASSNRDGSPPHF. The DNA for the CDR3 is TGTGCCAGCAGTAACAGGGACGGTTCACCCCCCCACTTT.

This clonotype has at least ten counts. The chain links TRBV7-2 to TRBJ1-2, with a tentative D call TRBD1 (5 bases). The CDR3 length is 13 residues. From germline, CDR1 is SGHTA and CDR2 FQGNSA. Deletions cut 11 bases from V and 2 bases from J, with 15 bases between. CDR3 sequence (DNA): TGTGCCGATGAACGGGGGGGGAACTATGGCTACACCTTC. Its protein is CADERGGNYGYTF. Together with reference TRBV7-2 and TRBJ1-2, the CDR3 gives the full variable domain: GAGVSQSPSNKVTEKGKDVELRCDPISGHTALYWYRQSLGQGLEFLIYFQGNSAPDKSGLPSDRFSAERTGGSVSTLTIQRTQQEDSAVYLCADERGGNYGYTFGSGTRLTVV.

This clonotype has only a few counts. The chain couples TRBV24-1 to TRBJ1-4; D possibly corresponds to TRBD1 (5 bases). The CDR3 is 13 amino acids. Deletions cut 4 bases from V and 7 bases from J, with 9 bases between. Germline-derived CDR1 and CDR2 are KGHDR and SFDVKD. The CDR3, as DNA: TGTGCCACCAGTGAAGGGAGGGGTGAAAAACTGTTTTTT. Translated: CATSEGRGEKLFF.

This chain links TRBV7-3 with TRBJ2-1; TRBD1 or TRBD2 may be the D gene (5 bases each). Germline V gene lookup returns CDR1 SGHTA and CDR2 FQGTGA. CDR3 length: 16 amino acids. The V end was cut by 1 base, the J end by 7 bases, with 17 bases between. The CDR3 loop reads CASSLKGRSGANEQFF. CDR3 DNA: TGTGCCAGCAGCTTAAAGGGCCGCTCCGGGGCAAATGAGCAGTTCTTC.

In its sample, this clonotype was seen many times. V usage is TRBV5-1 and J usage is TRBJ1-2; TRBD1 might be the D (6 bases). With 4 bases removed from V and 3 bases from J, the gap between germline ends came to 16 bases. Germline V CDR1 and CDR2: SGHRS, YFSETQ. The CDR3 covers 15 residues. The CDR3 DNA follows: TGCGCCAGCAGCCTAACGACAGGTGGGGACTATGGCTACACCTTC. Protein sequence: CASSLTTGGDYGYTF.

This clonotype was recorded a few times. An end of the junction differs from the germline gene, which may be a read error. This chain uses TRBV5-1 with TRBJ1-1; 10 bases are shared with TRBD1. The length of the CDR3 is 16 residues. Germline V gene lookup returns CDR1 SGHRS and CDR2 YFSETQ. As DNA, the CDR3 is TGCGCCAGCAGCATGGGACAGGGGTCACGAAACACTGAAGCTTCCTTT. Residues: CASSMGQGSRNTEASF.

This clonotype has at least ten counts. The gene calls are TRBV28 and TRBJ2-1, with a weak D call TRBD1 (5 bases). The V end was cut by 7 bases, the J end by 0 bases, with 19 bases between. The V gene's germline CDR1 is MDHEN and CDR2 SYDVKM. CDR3 length equals 17 residues. CDR3: CASTLLVGVLSYNEQFF. The CDR3, as DNA: TGTGCCAGCACACTCCTTGTAGGGGTCCTCTCCTACAATGAGCAGTTCTTC.

This clonotype came up a few times. The rearrangement uses TRBV2 and TRBJ2-1, with TRBD1 matching over 8 bases. This CDR3 comprises 15 residues. With 5 bases clipped from V and 5 bases from J, the junction kept 8 bases outside the gene matches. Germline V CDR1 and CDR2: SNHLY, FYNNEI. The CDR3, as DNA: TGTGCCAGCAGTTACCAGGGGGCTGTAGACAATGAGCAGTTCTTC. Encoded protein: CASSYQGAVDNEQFF.

Only a few counts were recorded for this clonotype. The chain employs TRBV7-9 and TRBJ2-7; a possible D gene is TRBD1 (8 bases). Trimming pared 0 bases from V and 2 bases from J, leaving 17 bases between. CDR1 is SEHNR and CDR2 is FQNEAQ in the germline V gene (reference sequence). The CDR3 has 17 amino acids. For the CDR3, the DNA is TGTGCCAGCAGCTTAGCATTGACAGGGGAGGGCCCCTACGAGCAGTACTTC. It codes for CASSLALTGEGPYEQYF.

This chain connects TRBV10-3 to TRBJ2-3; D not resolved. Germline lookup yields CDR1 ENHRY and CDR2 SYGVKD. V gave up 0 bases and J gave up 6 bases, with 25 bases separating them. CDR3 length: 19 residues. The CDR3: CAISESPTLQFMGLDTQYF. CDR3 DNA sequence: TGTGCCATCAGTGAGTCTCCCACATTACAGTTCATGGGTTTGGATACGCAGTATTTT.

The CDR3 bases are TGTGCCAGCAGCGTCCCGGGAGGAGGTGGCACAGATACGCAGTATTTT. Residues: CASSVPGGGGTDTQYF. The chain employs TRBV5-6 and TRBJ2-3, with 7 bases aligning to TRBD2. Germline V gene lookup returns CDR1 SGHDT and CDR2 YYEEEE. The CDR3 has 16 amino acids. The V segment lost 4 bases and the J segment 1 base; nucleotides outside the gene matches: 9.

This clonotype was counted ten times or more. The chain carries TRBV11-2 and TRBJ2-3; D assignment may be TRBD1 or TRBD2 (7 bases each). Germline V CDR1 and CDR2: SGHAT, FQNNGV. The CDR3 is 17 amino acids. V lost 5 bases to trimming and J lost 2 bases, with 20 bases between them. The CDR3 spells CASSLRGGPGFTDTQYF. The CDR3 region has the DNA TGTGCCAGCAGCCTCAGGGGGGGGCCCGGATTCACAGATACGCAGTATTTT.

This clonotype was detected ten times or more. V gene TRBV6-1 combines with J gene TRBJ1-4, with TRBD1 matching over 7 bases. Germline V lookup: CDR1 MNHNS, CDR2 SASEGT. The J segment lost 8 bases and the V segment lost 10 bases, leaving 10 bases of the junction unmatched. The CDR3 sequence is 13 residues long. The CDR3 DNA follows: TGTGCCATCCAGTTGCAGGGGGGGGAAAAACTGTTTTTT. Protein product: CAIQLQGGEKLFF.

Many counts were recorded for this clonotype. The V gene is TRBV28, the J gene TRBJ2-1; 9 bases line up with TRBD1. This CDR3 contains 16 residues. The trim removed 5 bases at V and 4 bases at J, leaving 9 bases unmatched. The germline V gene encodes CDR1 MDHEN and CDR2 SYDVKM. The CDR3 protein is CASSRLGDRVYNEQFF. Here the CDR3 DNA reads TGTGCCAGCAGTCGCCTCGGGGACAGGGTATACAATGAGCAGTTCTTC.

This clonotype came up many times. The chain has TRBV27 and TRBJ2-4; no clear D gene. V lost 4 bases and J 4 bases, leaving 11 bases between the germline ends. This CDR3 is built from 14 residues. Germline V gives CDR1 MNHEY, CDR2 SMNVEV (reference sequence). CDR3 nucleotide sequence: TGTGCCAGCAGTTCCCCCGGGCTTAAAAACATTCAGTACTTC. Amino acids: CASSSPGLKNIQYF.

There are many counts of this clonotype. This rearrangement joins TRBV11-2 to TRBJ2-7; TRBD2 matches 8 bases. The CDR3 has 14 residues. V shed 8 bases and J 0 bases; nucleotides not matched to a gene: 6. Germline CDR1 and CDR2: SGHAT and FQNNGV. CDR3 coding DNA: TGTGCCAGCGGCGGGGGGCCGAGCTCCTACGAGCAGTACTTC. It specifies CASGGGPSSYEQYF.

This clonotype has ten or more counts. The chain is built from TRBV18 and TRBJ2-5; no clear D gene. The V end lost 8 bases, the J end lost 1 base, and 11 bases lay between the germline ends. There are 13 residues in the CDR3. CDR1 and CDR2 (germline): KGHSH, LQKENI. The CDR3 coding sequence is TGTGCCAGCCGCCCCGCGACCCAAGAGACCCAGTACTTC. Its translation: CASRPATQETQYF.

This clonotype was found many times. This sequence joins TRBV7-9 and TRBJ1-4; the D is unclear. Germline lookup yields CDR1 SEHNR and CDR2 FQNEAQ (reference sequence). The CDR3 length is 15 residues. Trimming shortened V by 5 bases and J by 0 bases, and 10 bases separated the two germline ends. Here the CDR3 DNA reads TGTGCCAGCAGCCACGGAGAGGCAACTAATGAAAAACTGTTTTTT. This codes for CASSHGEATNEKLFF.

This clonotype was counted ten times or more. The chain joins TRBV7-8 to TRBJ1-2; no clear D gene. CDR1 is SGHVS and CDR2 is FQNEAQ in the germline V gene. Trimming removed 0 bases from V and 3 bases from J, with 14 bases in between. This CDR3 is 16 amino acids long. The CDR3: CASSLAYSGSDYGYTF. In DNA form, the CDR3 reads TGTGCCAGCAGCTTAGCTTACTCCGGGAGTGACTATGGCTACACCTTC. The full variable domain, with the rest looked up from reference TRBV7-8 and TRBJ1-2, is GAGVSQSPRYKVAKRGQDVALRCDPISGHVSLFWYQQALGQGPEFLTYFQNEAQLDKSGLPSDRFFAERPEGSVSTLKIQRTQQEDSAVYLCASSLAYSGSDYGYTFGSGTRLTVV.

This clonotype was seen repeatedly, ten times or more. Here the CDR3 reads CATSDPRQGSYNEQFF. The CDR3 nucleotides are TGTGCCACCAGTGATCCCCGACAGGGCTCCTACAATGAGCAGTTCTTC. The gene calls are TRBV24-1 and TRBJ2-1; 7 bases are shared with TRBD1. Looked up from germline, CDR1 is KGHDR and CDR2 is SFDVKD. After removal of 3 bases from V and 0 bases from J, the junction contained 4 bases not matched to a gene. CDR3 length: 16 amino acids.

This clonotype was found many times. The chain employs TRBV12-3 or TRBV12-4 and TRBJ1-5, with TRBD1 matching over 10 bases. The CDR3 sequence is 18 residues long. Trimming took 7 bases from V and 1 from J; bases not matched to a gene: 13. The CDR3 nucleotides are TGTGCCAGCACCCCGGGACAGGGGCCCCTCGGGAGCAATCAGCCCCAGCATTTT. It codes for CASTPGQGPLGSNQPQHF.